This TCR beta chain was identified in a study of OX40 agonist ivuxolimab in advanced cancers. Whole-study context: With a range of roughly 20 to 80, age averaged about 59 years, and around 80% were male.

Repertoires were generated with immunoSEQ multiplex PCR, while TCRdb's copy carries only in-frame clones and drops some. The table has roughly 100,000 clones, 80% to 95% seen once. Autoimmune disease history or systemic immunosuppression meant exclusion. The CDR3 spans 16 residues. V was pared by 4 bases and J by 11 bases, with 24 bases between. Germline CDR1 is MNHEY and CDR2 is SMNVEV (reference sequence). The specimen was CD4+ or CD8+ T cells sorted from blood, collected in a trial of the OX40 agonist ivuxolimab. The clonotype was recovered from an adult with an advanced solid tumor such as melanoma, head and neck, liver or kidney cancer. The J gene is TRBJ1-5, the V gene TRBV27, with D hard to call. CDR3 residues: CASSSSPGGRATAQHF. As DNA, the CDR3 is TGTGCCAGCAGTTCTAGCCCGGGAGGTAGGGCCACGGCCCAGCATTTT.